The clone carrying this TCR beta chain was found a few times. Its antigen remains unknown. Germline V gene lookup returns CDR1 WNHNN and CDR2 SYGVQD (reference sequence). The CDR3 spans 13 residues. V dropped 8 bases and J dropped 4 bases, with 14 bases sitting between them. MiXCR, applied by TCRdb to the RT-PCR reads, yields one record per CDR3 protein. The sample comprises 500,000 to 550,000 distinct CDR3 sequences, about 8% of which are singletons, and about an eighth rests with the top ten. These data originate in a study of response to subunit inactivated influenza vaccine. Study-wide findings and caveats: New T cells are recruited in small numbers by each seasonal influenza vaccination, according to the authors' suggestion.

V is TRBV10-1 and J is TRBJ2-5; the D is unclear. The material sequenced was PBMCs from blood, taken roughly 24 months after vaccination. The source of this sequence is a man aged 45 to 70 who received an inactivated influenza vaccine. The CDR3 here is CASAADPRETQYF. The CDR3, as DNA: TGCGCCAGCGCCGCGGATCCTCGAGAGACCCAGTACTTC.